This TCR beta chain was captured in a study of T cell repertoires and HLA-DP antigens. Whole-study context: Versus self, one alloantigen differed at one groove amino acid, the other at about 10. Average DNA input: about 230 ng for CD137+CD4+ sorts, roughly 1.2 ug pre-culture.

The germline gives CDR1 SGHKS, CDR2 YYEKEE (reference sequence). Germline trimming cut 0 bases from V and 4 bases from J; bases unmatched to any gene: 2. This CDR3 comprises 15 residues. Sequenced by immunoSEQ multiplex PCR; TCRdb stores in-frame clones only, minus some. The table has 90,000 to 130,000 clones, 90% to 95% seen once; the top ten hold about 0.27%. On this clone: What it recognizes is unknown.

The sequencing input was CD4+ T cells from PBMCs. The source of this sequence is a woman between 18 and 30 years old in good health and CMV-seronegative. The V gene is TRBV5-5, the J gene TRBJ2-1, with TRBD2 identical over 9 bases. CDR3 sequence: CASSLGLAGYNEQFF. As DNA, the CDR3 is TGTGCCAGCAGCTTGGGGCTAGCGGGGTACAATGAGCAGTTCTTC. Supplemented by reference TRBV5-5 and TRBJ2-1, the full variable domain reads DAGVTQSPTHLIKTRGQQVTLRCSPISGHKSVSWYQQVLGQGPQFIFQYYEKEERGRGNFPDRFSARQFPNYSSELNVNALLLGDSALYLCASSLGLAGYNEQFFGPGTRLTVL.